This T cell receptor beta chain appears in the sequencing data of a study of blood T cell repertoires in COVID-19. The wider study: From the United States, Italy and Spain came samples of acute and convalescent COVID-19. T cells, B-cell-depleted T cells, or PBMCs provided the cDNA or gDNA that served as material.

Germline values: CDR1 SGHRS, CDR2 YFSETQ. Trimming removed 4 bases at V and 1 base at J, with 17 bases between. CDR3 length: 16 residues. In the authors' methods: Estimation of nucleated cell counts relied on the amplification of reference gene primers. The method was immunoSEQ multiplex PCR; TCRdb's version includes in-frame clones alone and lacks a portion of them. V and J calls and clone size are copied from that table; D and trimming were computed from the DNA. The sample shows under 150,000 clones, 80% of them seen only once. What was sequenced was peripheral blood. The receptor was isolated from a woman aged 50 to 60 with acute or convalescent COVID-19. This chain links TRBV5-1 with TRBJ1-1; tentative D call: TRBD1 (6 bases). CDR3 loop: CASSPIQGIANTEAFF. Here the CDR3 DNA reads TGCGCCAGCAGCCCCATACAGGGCATAGCGAACACTGAAGCTTTCTTT.